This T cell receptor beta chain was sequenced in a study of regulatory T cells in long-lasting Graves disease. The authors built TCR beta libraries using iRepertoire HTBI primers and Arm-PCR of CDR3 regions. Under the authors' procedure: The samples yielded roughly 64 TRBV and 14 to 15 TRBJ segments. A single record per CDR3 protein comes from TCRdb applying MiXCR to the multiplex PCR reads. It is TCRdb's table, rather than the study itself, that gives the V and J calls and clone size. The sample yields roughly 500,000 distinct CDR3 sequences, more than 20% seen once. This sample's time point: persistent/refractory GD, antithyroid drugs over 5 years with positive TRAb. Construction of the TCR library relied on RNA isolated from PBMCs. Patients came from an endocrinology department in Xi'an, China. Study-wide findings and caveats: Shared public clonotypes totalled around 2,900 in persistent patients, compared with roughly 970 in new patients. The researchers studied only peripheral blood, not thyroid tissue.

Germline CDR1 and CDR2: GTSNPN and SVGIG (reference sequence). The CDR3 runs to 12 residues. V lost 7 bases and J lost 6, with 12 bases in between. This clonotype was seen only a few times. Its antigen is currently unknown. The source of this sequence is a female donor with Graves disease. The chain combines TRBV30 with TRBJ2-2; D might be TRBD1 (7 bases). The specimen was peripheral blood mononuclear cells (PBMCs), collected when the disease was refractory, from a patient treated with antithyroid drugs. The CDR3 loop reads CASQGRSGELFF. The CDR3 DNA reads TGTGCCTCACAGGGGAGGTCCGGGGAGCTGTTTTTT. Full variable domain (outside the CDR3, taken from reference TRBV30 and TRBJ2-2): SQTIHQWPATLVQPVGSPLSLECTVEGTSNPNLYWYRQAAGRGLQLLFYSVGIGQISSEVPQNLSASRPQDRQFILSSKKLLLSDSGFYLCASQGRSGELFFGEGSRLTVL.